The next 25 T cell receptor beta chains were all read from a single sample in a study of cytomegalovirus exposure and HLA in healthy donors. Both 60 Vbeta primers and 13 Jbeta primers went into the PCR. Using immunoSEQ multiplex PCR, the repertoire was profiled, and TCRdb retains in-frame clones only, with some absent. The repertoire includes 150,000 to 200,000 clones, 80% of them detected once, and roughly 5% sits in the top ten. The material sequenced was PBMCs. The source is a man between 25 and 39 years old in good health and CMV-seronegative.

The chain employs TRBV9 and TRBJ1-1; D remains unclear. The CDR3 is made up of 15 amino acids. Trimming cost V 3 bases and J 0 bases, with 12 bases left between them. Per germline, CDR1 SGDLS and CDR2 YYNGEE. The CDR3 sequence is CASSAWGGMNTEAFF. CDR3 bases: TGTGCCAGCAGCGCTTGGGGAGGAATGAACACTGAAGCTTTCTTT.

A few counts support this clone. CDR3 sequence (DNA): TGCGCCAGCAGCCCCTCCGGGACCTACGAGCAGTACTTC. As protein: CASSPSGTYEQYF. This chain connects TRBV4-3 to TRBJ2-7; D might be TRBD2 (5 bases). Looked up from germline, CDR1 is LGHNA and CDR2 is YSLEER. This CDR3 region has 13 residues. Trimming cost V 4 bases and J 2 bases, with 9 bases left between them.

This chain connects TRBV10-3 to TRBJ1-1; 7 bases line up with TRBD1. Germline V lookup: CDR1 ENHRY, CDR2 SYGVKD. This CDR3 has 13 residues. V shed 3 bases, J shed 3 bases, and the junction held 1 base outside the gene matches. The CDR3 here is CAISDRGDTEAFF. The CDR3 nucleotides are TGTGCCATCAGTGACAGGGGGGACACTGAAGCTTTCTTT.

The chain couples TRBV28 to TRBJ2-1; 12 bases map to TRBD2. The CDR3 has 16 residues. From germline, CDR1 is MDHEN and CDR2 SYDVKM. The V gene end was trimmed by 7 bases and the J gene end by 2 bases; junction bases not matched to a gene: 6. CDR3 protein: CASNGLAGIPYNEQFF. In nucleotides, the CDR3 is TGTGCCAGCAACGGACTAGCGGGAATCCCCTACAATGAGCAGTTCTTC.

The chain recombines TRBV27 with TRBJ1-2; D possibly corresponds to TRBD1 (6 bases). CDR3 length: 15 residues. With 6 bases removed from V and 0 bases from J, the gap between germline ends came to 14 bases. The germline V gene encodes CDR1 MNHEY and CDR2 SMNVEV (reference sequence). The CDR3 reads CASRGGPEPNYGYTF. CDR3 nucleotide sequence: TGTGCCAGCAGGGGGGGGCCAGAACCTAACTATGGCTACACCTTC.

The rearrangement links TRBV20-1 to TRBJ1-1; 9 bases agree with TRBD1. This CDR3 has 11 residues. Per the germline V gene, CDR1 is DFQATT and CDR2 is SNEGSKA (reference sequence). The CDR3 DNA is TGCAGGTATACAGGGGGCGGCAAAGCTTTCTTT. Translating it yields CRYTGGGKAFF.

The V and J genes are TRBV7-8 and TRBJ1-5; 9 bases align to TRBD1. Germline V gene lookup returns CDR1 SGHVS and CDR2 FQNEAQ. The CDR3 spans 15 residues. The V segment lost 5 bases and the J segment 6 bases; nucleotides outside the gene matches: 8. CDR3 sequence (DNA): TGTGCCAGCAGCCTAGGGACAGGGATCGCTCAGCCCCAGCATTTT. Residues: CASSLGTGIAQPQHF.

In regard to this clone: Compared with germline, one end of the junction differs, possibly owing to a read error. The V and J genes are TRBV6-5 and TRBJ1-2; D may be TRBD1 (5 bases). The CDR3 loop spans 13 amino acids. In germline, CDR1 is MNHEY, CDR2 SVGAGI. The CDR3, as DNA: TGTGCTAGCAGTACCAGGGCCTTCTATGGCTACACCTTC. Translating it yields CASSTRAFYGYTF.

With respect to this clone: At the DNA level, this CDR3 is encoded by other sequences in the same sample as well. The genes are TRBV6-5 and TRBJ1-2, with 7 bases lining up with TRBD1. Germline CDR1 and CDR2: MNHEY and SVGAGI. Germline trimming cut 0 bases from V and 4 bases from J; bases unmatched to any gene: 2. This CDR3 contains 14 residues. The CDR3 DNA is TGTGCCAGCAGTTACTCGTCAGGGGGCTATGGCTACACCTTC. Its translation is CASSYSSGGYGYTF.

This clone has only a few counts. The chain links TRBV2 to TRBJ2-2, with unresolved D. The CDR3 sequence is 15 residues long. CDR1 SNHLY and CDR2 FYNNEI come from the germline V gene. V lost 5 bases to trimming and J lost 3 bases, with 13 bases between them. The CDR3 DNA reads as TGTGCCAGCAGTAAAGAAAACTTGGACACCGGGGAGCTGTTTTTT. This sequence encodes CASSKENLDTGELFF.

CDR3: CASSYYQGGQPQHF. The CDR3 coding sequence is TGTGCCAGCAGTTACTACCAGGGTGGGCAGCCCCAGCATTTT. The chain joins TRBV6-5 to TRBJ1-5; D is perhaps TRBD1 (5 bases). The germline V and J ends were trimmed by 1 base and 7 bases, with 11 bases remaining between them. CDR1 and CDR2 (germline): MNHEY, SVGAGI. The CDR3 runs to 14 residues.

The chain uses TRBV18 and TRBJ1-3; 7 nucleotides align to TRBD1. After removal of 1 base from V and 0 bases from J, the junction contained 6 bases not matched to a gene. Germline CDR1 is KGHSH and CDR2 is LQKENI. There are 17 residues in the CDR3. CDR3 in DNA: TGTGCCAGCTCACCACTCGGGACAGCCTCCTCTGGAAACACCATATATTTT. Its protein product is CASSPLGTASSGNTIYF.

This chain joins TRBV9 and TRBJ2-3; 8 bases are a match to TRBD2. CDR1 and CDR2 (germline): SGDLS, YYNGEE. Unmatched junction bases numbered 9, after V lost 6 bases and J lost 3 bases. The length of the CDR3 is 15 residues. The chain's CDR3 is CASNFGGAATDTQYF. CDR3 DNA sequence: TGTGCCAGCAACTTCGGGGGGGCCGCGACAGATACGCAGTATTTT.

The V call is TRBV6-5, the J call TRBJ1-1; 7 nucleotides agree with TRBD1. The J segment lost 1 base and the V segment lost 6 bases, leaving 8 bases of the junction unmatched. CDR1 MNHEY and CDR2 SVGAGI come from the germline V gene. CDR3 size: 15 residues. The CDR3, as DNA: TGTGCCAGCAGACTCGACAGGGTAGGGAACACTGAAGCTTTCTTT. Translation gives CASRLDRVGNTEAFF.

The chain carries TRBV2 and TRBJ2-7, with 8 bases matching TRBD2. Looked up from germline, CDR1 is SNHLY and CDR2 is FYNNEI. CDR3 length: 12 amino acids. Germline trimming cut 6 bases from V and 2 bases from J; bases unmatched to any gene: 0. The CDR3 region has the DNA TGTGCCAGCAGCGGGGGGGCCTACGAGCAGTACTTC. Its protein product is CASSGGAYEQYF.

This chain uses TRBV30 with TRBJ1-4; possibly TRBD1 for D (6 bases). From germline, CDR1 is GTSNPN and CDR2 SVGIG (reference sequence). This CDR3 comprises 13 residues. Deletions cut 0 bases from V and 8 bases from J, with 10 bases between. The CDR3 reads CAWSVVRGEKLFF. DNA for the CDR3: TGTGCCTGGAGTGTAGTCAGGGGAGAAAAACTGTTTTTT.

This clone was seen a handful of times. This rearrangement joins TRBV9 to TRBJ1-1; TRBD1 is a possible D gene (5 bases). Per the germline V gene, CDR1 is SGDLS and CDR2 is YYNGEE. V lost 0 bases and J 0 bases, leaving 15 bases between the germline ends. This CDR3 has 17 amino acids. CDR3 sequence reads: CASSVDPPGALNTEAFF. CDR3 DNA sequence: TGTGCCAGCAGCGTAGACCCTCCTGGGGCCCTGAACACTGAAGCTTTCTTT.

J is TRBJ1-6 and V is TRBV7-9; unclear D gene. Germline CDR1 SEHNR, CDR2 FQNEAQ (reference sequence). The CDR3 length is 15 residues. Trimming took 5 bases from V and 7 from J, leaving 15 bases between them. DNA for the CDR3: TGTGCCAGCAGCCTCGGGTCATCCCGAAATTCACCCCTCCACTTT. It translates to CASSLGSSRNSPLHF.

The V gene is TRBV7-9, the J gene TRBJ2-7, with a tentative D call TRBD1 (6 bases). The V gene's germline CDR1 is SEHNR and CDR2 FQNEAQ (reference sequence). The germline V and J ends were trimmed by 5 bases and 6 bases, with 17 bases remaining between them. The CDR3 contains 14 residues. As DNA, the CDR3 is TGTGCCAGCAGCCATCTAAGCAGGGGCCTCGAGCAGTACTTC. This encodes CASSHLSRGLEQYF.

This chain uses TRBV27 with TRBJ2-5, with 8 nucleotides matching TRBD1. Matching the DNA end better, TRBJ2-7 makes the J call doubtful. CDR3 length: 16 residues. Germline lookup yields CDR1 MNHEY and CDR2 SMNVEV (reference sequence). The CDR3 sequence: CASSRGDRGLSYEQYF. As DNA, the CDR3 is TGTGCCAGCAGTAGGGGAGACAGGGGCCTTTCATACGAGCAGTACTTC.

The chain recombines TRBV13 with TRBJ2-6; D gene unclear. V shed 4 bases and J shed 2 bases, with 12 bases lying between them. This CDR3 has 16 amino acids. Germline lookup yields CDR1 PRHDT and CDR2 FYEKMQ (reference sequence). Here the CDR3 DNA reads TGTGCCAGCAGCTCAATCTCTGGGCCTGGGGCCAACGTCCTGACTTTC. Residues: CASSSISGPGANVLTF.

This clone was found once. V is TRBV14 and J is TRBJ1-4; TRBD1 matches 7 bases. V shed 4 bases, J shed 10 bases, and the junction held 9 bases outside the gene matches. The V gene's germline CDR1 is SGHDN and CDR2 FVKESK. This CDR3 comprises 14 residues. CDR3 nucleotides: TGTGCCAGCAGCCTGGCCCGACAGGGAGGAAAACTGTTTTTT. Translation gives CASSLARQGGKLFF.

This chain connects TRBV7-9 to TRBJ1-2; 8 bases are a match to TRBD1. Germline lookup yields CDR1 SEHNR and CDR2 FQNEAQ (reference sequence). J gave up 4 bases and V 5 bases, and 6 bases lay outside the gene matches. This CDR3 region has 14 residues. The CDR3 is CASSTTGDLYGYTF. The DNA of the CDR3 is TGTGCCAGCAGCACGACAGGGGACCTCTATGGCTACACCTTC.

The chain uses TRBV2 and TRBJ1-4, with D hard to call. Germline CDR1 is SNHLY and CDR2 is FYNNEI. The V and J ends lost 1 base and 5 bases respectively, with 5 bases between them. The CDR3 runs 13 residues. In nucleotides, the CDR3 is TGTGCCAGCAGTGAAGGGCCGAATGAAAAACTGTTTTTT. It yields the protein CASSEGPNEKLFF.

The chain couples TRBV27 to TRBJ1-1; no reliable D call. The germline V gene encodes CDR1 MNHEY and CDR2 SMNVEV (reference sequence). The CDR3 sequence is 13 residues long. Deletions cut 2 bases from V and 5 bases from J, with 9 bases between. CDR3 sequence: CASSLTSGTEAFF. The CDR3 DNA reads TGTGCCAGCAGTTTAACGAGTGGTACTGAAGCTTTCTTT.